These T cell receptor beta chains were read from a single sample in a study of PD-1 blockade in classical Hodgkin lymphoma. Here immunoSEQ multiplex PCR was the method, and the copy in TCRdb shows in-frame clones only, minus some. This sample has 17,000 or so clones, with about 83% found just once. Material: peripheral blood mononuclear cells (PBMCs). The receptors come from a human donor with classical Hodgkin lymphoma. Both conserved end residues are part of each CDR3. D genes are given only for firm matches.

TRBV2,14,TRBD1,TRBJ1-3,CASFIRGSGNTIYF
TRBV2,18,TRBD2,TRBJ2-7,CASSEASGFWTSAYEQYF
TRBV28,14,NA,TRBJ1-1,CASSFAAGNTEAFF
TRBV19,15,NA,TRBJ1-2,CASSPRTESGYGYTF
TRBV4-2,15,NA,TRBJ2-7,CASSRDLGQPYEQYF
TRBV19,14,TRBD1,TRBJ2-5,CASSTRQGAETQYF
TRBV5-1,13,NA,TRBJ2-7,CASSLASSYEQYF
TRBV10-1,14,NA,TRBJ1-2,CASSPAGGSGGYTF
TRBV28,13,NA,TRBJ1-1,CASSSLRRAEAFF
TRBV18,14,NA,TRBJ1-3,CASSTQSSGNTIYF
TRBV9,14,TRBD2,TRBJ2-7,CASSGLAGTYEQYF
TRBV2,15,NA,TRBJ1-2,CASSEALGAFEGYTF
TRBV6-6,15,NA,TRBJ1-1,CASSKVGRVVTEAFF
TRBV28,16,TRBD2,TRBJ2-3,CASSSLAGVGTDTQYF
TRBV2,16,TRBD1,TRBJ2-4,CASSEMDRLAKNIQYF
TRBV6-5,13,NA,TRBJ1-3,CASSYSGGNTIYF
TRBV10-2,14,NA,TRBJ2-5,CASSLGVLQETQYF
TRBV5-1,14,NA,TRBJ1-3,CASSPEPTGNTIYF
TRBV27,18,NA,TRBJ2-2,CASSLPRGAGRGHRGAVF
TRBV6-5,12,NA,TRBJ1-2,CASGYGSYGYTF
TRBV6-4,13,NA,TRBJ2-1,CASSDAASREQFF
TRBV21-1,16,NA,TRBJ1-2,CASSKGCAENYAVYTF
TRBV18,14,NA,TRBJ2-3,CASSRGTTPDTQYF
TRBV11-3,15,TRBD2,TRBJ2-7,CASSLGTSGTYEQYF
TRBV10-1,13,NA,TRBJ2-5,CASSGNAVETQYF
TRBV7-9,15,NA,TRBJ1-1,CASSLGAWANTEAFF
TRBV7-9,15,TRBD1,TRBJ1-4,CASSPGTGLFEKLFF
TRBV27,16,TRBD2,TRBJ2-7,CARGINIAGYSYEQYF
TRBV27,15,TRBD2,TRBJ2-7,CASSFEVAGPYEQYF
TRBV19,14,NA,TRBJ1-5,CASNFFLGGQPQHF
TRBV7-2,14,NA,TRBJ2-7,CASSFWSGVYEQYF
TRBV18,15,NA,TRBJ1-5,CASSPSEGRNQPQHF
TRBV19,15,NA,TRBJ2-3,CASSRIAESTDTQYF
TRBV19,18,TRBD2,TRBJ2-3,CASSPPTRLAGNTDTQYF
TRBV11-3,12,NA,TRBJ2-2,CASSPSVGELFF
TRBV4-1,18,TRBD1,TRBJ1-2,CASSQGAGTDKWNYGYTF